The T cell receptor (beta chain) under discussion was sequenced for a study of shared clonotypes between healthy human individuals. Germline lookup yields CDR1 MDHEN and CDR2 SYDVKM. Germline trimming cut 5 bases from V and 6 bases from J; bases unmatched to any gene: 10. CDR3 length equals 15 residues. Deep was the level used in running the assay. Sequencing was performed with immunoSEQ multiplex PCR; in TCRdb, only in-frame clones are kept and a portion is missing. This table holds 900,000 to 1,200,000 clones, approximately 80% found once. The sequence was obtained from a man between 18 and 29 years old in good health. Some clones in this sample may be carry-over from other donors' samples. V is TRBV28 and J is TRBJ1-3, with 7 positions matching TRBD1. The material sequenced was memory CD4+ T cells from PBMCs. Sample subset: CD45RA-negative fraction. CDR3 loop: CASSMPGGGSNTIYF. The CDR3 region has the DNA TGTGCCAGCAGTATGCCCGGAGGGGGCTCAAACACCATATATTTT.